This TCR beta chain is from a study of a mutant IDH1 vaccine in newly diagnosed glioma. At the level of the study: Sex distribution of treated patients was roughly 60% male and around 38% female; mean age was about 41 years.

Time point noted: week 35, safety follow-up. With topical imiquimod, each dose of the vaccine consisted of 300 ug of mutant IDH1 20-mer peptide. Only in-frame clones appear in the TCRdb table, and some are missing; sequencing was by immunoSEQ multiplex PCR. The sample has 45,000 to 60,000 clones; 88% are singletons. The V and J ends lost 2 bases and 2 bases respectively, with 10 bases between them. Germline lookup yields CDR1 MNHNY and CDR2 SVGAGI (reference sequence). This CDR3 comprises 14 residues. Concerning this clone: Its antigen remains unidentified.

The chain joins TRBV6-6 to TRBJ2-7; D unclear. The sequence was collected from a woman in her thirties or forties with glioma. Here the sequenced sample was PBMCs, taken from a glioma patient whose treatment included an IDH1 peptide vaccine. This chain's CDR3 is CASSYPPRPYEQYF. CDR3 nucleotide sequence: TGTGCCAGCAGTTACCCCCCCAGACCCTACGAGCAGTACTTC.